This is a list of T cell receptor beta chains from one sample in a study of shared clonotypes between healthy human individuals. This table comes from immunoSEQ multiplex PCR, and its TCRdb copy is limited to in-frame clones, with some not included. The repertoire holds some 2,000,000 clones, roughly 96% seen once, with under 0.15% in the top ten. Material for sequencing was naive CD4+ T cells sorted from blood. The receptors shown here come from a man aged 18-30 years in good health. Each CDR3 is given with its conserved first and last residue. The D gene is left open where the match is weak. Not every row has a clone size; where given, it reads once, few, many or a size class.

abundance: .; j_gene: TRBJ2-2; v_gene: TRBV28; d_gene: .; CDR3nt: TGTGCCAGCAGTCCTACCACCGGGGAGCTGTTTTTT; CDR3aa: CASSPTTGELFF
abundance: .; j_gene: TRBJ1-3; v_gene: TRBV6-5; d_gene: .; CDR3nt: TGTGCCAGCAGTTACTCCCAGGGAGGAAACACCATATATTTT; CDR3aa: CASSYSQGGNTIYF
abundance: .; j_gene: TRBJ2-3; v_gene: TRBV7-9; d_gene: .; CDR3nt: TGTGCCAGCAGCTTTTCTAGCGCCACAGATACGCAGTATTTT; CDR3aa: CASSFSSATDTQYF
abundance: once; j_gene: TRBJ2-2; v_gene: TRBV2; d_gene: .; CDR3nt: TGTGCCAGCATCGTTTACACCGGGGAGCTGTTTTTT; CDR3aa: CASIVYTGELFF
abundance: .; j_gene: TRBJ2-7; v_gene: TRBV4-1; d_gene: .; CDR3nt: TGCGCCAGCAGCCAAGATCGTGGACTGAAGAGCTCCTACGAGCAGTACTTC; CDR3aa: CASSQDRGLKSSYEQYF
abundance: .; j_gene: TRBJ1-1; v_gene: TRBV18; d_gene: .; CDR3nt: TGTGCCAGCTCACCCGGACAGCTCGTCGAAGCTTTCTTT; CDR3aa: CASSPGQLVEAFF
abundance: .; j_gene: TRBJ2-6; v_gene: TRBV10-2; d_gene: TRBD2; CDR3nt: TGCGCCAGCGGGAGGGTTGCTGGGGCCAACGTCCTGACTTTC; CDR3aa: CASGRVAGANVLTF
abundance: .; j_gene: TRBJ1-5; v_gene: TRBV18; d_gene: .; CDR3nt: TGTGCCAGCTCAACACAAGGACAAAGCAATCAGCCCCAGCATTTT; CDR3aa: CASSTQGQSNQPQHF
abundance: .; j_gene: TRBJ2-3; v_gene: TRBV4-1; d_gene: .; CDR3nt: TGCGCCAGCAGCCACGCCCCTTTGGGGGGCACAGATACGCAGTATTTT; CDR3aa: CASSHAPLGGTDTQYF
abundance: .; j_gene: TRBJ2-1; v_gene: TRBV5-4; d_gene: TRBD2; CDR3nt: TGTGCCAGCAACTGGGGGGGTACCTACAATGAGCAGTTCTTC; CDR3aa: CASNWGGTYNEQFF
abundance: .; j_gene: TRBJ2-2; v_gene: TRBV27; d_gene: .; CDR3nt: TGTGCCAGCAGTTTAGGGGGGACAGTGAACACCGGGGAGCTGTTTTTT; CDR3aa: CASSLGGTVNTGELFF
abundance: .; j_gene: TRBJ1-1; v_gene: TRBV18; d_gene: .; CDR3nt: TGTGCCAGCTCAGTGGCGCCAGGGTGGACGAACACTGAAGCTTTCTTT; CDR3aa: CASSVAPGWTNTEAFF
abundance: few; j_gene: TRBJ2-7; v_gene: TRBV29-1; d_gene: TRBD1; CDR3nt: TGCAGCGTAGGGACAGGGATCTACGAGCAGTACTTC; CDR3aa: CSVGTGIYEQYF
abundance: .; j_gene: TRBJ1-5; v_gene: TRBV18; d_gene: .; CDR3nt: TGTGCCAGCTCCAGTGGAGGGCTCCCTAGCAATCAGCCCCAGCATTTT; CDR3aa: CASSSGGLPSNQPQHF
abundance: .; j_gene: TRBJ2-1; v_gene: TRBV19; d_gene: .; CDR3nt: TGTGCCAGTAGAATGTCCGGGGGACAGGAGCAGTTCTTC; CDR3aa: CASRMSGGQEQFF
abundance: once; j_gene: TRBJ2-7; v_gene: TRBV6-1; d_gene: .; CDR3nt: TGTGCCACCTCGTGGGGCCGTCTCTCCTACGAGCAGTACTTC; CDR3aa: CATSWGRLSYEQYF
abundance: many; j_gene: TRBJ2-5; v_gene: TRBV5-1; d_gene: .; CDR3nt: TGCGCCAGCAGCTTCGGGTCGCAAGGAGCCCAGTACTTC; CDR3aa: CASSFGSQGAQYF